Shown below are 10 T cell receptor beta chains from a single sample sequenced in a study of graft-versus-host responses after intestinal transplantation. The repertoire was sequenced with immunoSEQ multiplex PCR; TCRdb's copy has only in-frame clones and lacks some. The sample holds tens of thousands of clones; 80% to 95% are singletons and the top ten take 6.5% to 7%. Sequencing was performed on bone marrow, taken approximately 700 days after intestinal transplantation. These receptors came from a human patient who received an intestinal transplant, so some T cells may come from the graft donor.

The V gene is TRBV6-1, the J gene TRBJ1-2; D call uncertain. V lost 0 bases, J lost 3 bases, and 8 bases lay in between. Germline-derived CDR1 and CDR2 are MNHNS and SASEGT. This CDR3 region has 14 residues. The CDR3 sequence: CASSEAAADYGYTF. The CDR3 DNA sequence: TGTGCCAGCAGTGAAGCGGCAGCGGACTATGGCTACACCTTC.

The chain carries TRBV21-1 and TRBJ2-5. The J call may be mistaken, given a closer DNA end match to TRBJ2-7. TRBV21-1 is marked as a pseudogene. This CDR3 comprises 11 residues. The CDR3 spells CAKIHSYEQYF. The CDR3 DNA follows: TGTGCCAAAATACACTCCTACGAGCAGTACTTC.

The chain combines TRBV19 with TRBJ1-2; no firm D call. CDR1 and CDR2 from the germline V gene are LNHDA and SQIVND (reference sequence). There are 15 residues in the CDR3. The V end was cut by 5 bases, the J end by 4 bases, with 17 bases between. CDR3 sequence: CASSHTGQPLYGYTF. In nucleotides, the CDR3 is TGTGCCAGTAGTCATACCGGGCAGCCCCTCTATGGCTACACCTTC.

The J gene is TRBJ2-7, the V gene TRBV5-1; D may match TRBD1 or TRBD2 (5 bases each). This CDR3 is built from 15 residues. V shed 0 bases and J shed 3 bases, with 13 bases lying between them. The germline V gene encodes CDR1 SGHRS and CDR2 YFSETQ. The CDR3 loop reads CASSLGDQIYYEQYF. CDR3 nucleotides: TGCGCCAGCAGCTTGGGGGACCAAATTTACTACGAGCAGTACTTC.

V is TRBV11-2 and J is TRBJ2-7, with D possibly being TRBD2 (5 bases). The CDR3 runs to 14 residues. CDR1 and CDR2 from the germline V gene are SGHAT and FQNNGV. The ends were cut back, 6 bases at V and 8 bases at J, with 20 bases in the middle. The CDR3 sequence is CASSRVRTPYKQYF. The CDR3 bases are TGTGCCAGCAGTCGAGTCCGGACTCCGTACAAGCAGTACTTC.

The chain is built from TRBV11-3 and TRBJ2-1, with 12 nucleotides matching TRBD2. Germline values: CDR1 SGHNT, CDR2 YENEEA. The CDR3 sequence is 19 residues long. V shed 2 bases and J 1 base; nucleotides not matched to a gene: 9. As DNA, the CDR3 is TGTGCCAGCAGCTTATTTCGTCTAGCGGGAGGGCCGTCCTACAATGAGCAGTTCTTC. Translated: CASSLFRLAGGPSYNEQFF.

The chain links TRBV4-2 to TRBJ2-5, with 8 bases identical to TRBD2. CDR3 length equals 17 residues. J lost 3 bases, V lost 0 bases, and 9 bases had no gene match. The germline V gene encodes CDR1 LGHNA and CDR2 YNFKEQ. Written as DNA, the CDR3 is TGTGCCAGCAGCCAAGATCTCGCACTAGCGGTTAAAGAGACCCAGTACTTC. Protein product: CASSQDLALAVKETQYF.

Only one count was recorded for this clone. The gene calls are TRBV6-5 and TRBJ1-4, with D uncertain. Germline values: CDR1 MNHEY, CDR2 SVGAGI. V lost 5 bases, J lost 4 bases, and 14 bases lay in between. The CDR3 is made up of 15 amino acids. The CDR3 nucleotides read TGTGCCAGCAGTCCTCCGGGCAGAAATAATGAAAAACTGTTTTTT. This codes for CASSPPGRNNEKLFF.

The gene calls are TRBV30 and TRBJ1-2; D ambiguous. The germline V and J ends were trimmed by 0 bases and 0 bases, with 5 bases remaining between them. CDR3 length: 13 amino acids. From germline, CDR1 is GTSNPN and CDR2 SVGIG (reference sequence). CDR3 sequence (DNA): TGTGCCTGGAGTGTAACAGCTAACTATGGCTACACCTTC. As protein: CAWSVTANYGYTF.

The rearrangement links TRBV9 to TRBJ1-2; no firm D call. Germline loops: CDR1 SGDLS, CDR2 YYNGEE. There are 12 residues in the CDR3. V was clipped by 2 bases and J by 8 bases, with 10 bases between them. CDR3 bases: TGTGCCAGCAGCGTGAATAACCAGGGCTACACCTTC. Amino acid sequence: CASSVNNQGYTF. Full variable domain (missing parts from reference TRBV9 and TRBJ1-2): DSGVTQTPKHLITATGQRVTLRCSPRSGDLSVYWYQQSLDQGLQFLIQYYNGEERAKGNILERFSAQQFPDLHSELNLSSLELGDSALYFCASSVNNQGYTFGSGTRLTVV.